This TCR beta chain stems from a study of cytomegalovirus exposure and HLA in healthy donors. Repertoires were generated with immunoSEQ multiplex PCR, while TCRdb's copy carries only in-frame clones and drops some. The sample yields some 140,000 clones, about nine tenths seen once. V shed 1 base and J shed 3 bases, with 13 bases lying between them. This CDR3 spans 16 amino acids. Germline lookup yields CDR1 SGHRS and CDR2 YFSETQ. Turning to this clone: Its antigen is currently unknown.

General observations from the study: Subsequent analysis found a tendency for first-cohort TCR clusters to co-occur within the approximately 130 validation repertoires. The investigators catalogued 164 TCR beta chains as cytomegalovirus-associated. CMV antigen specificity was confirmed in vitro for a few CMV-associated chains.

This chain links TRBV5-1 with TRBJ1-4, with D perhaps TRBD1 (6 bases). The sequence was collected from a man between 18 and 29 years old in good health and CMV-seronegative. The sequenced sample was PBMCs. The CDR3 DNA reads TGCGCCAGCAGCTTGTATTGGGGGCAGGCTAATGAAAAACTGTTTTTT. Protein sequence: CASSLYWGQANEKLFF.